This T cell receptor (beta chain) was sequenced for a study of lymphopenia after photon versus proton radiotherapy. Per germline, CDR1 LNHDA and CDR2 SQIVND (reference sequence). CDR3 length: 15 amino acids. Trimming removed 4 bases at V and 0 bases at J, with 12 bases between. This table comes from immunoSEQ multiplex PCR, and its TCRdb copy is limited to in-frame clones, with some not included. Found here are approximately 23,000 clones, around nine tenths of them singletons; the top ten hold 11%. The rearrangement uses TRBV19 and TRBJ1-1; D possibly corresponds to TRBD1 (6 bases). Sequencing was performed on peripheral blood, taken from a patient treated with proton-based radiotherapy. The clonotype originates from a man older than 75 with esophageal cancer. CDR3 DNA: TGTGCCAGTAGTAACGACAGGCCTATGAACACTGAAGCTTTCTTT. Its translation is CASSNDRPMNTEAFF.